The 23 T cell receptor beta chains listed next were all sequenced from one sample in a study of T cell repertoires in cytomegalovirus infection. These receptors lack a known antigen. MiXCR, applied by TCRdb to the reads, yields one record per CDR3 protein. Counted here are hundreds of thousands of distinct CDR3 sequences, 30% to 40% occurring once; the ten biggest clones make up about a sixth. The material was cultured PBMCs, obtained from culture after CMV antigen stimulation. These receptors were obtained from a human donor in good health (CMV status not recorded). Some clones in this sample may be carry-over from other donors' samples.

The chain has TRBV7-8 and TRBJ2-3; tentative D call: TRBD2 (6 bases). Germline V gene lookup returns CDR1 SGHVS and CDR2 FQNEAQ. V lost 5 bases, J lost 0 bases, and 12 bases lay in between. The CDR3 consists of 15 residues. The CDR3 DNA is TGTGCCAGCAGCCGCCGTCGGGAGAGCACAGATACGCAGTATTTT. This codes for CASSRRRESTDTQYF.

V usage is TRBV7-9 and J usage is TRBJ2-7; D not resolved. V was trimmed by 5 bases and J by 7 bases, leaving 12 bases between them. This CDR3 is built from 12 residues. Germline-derived CDR1 and CDR2 are SEHNR and FQNEAQ (reference sequence). CDR3 DNA: TGTGCCAGCAGCCCCCCTGCTAAGGAGCAGTACTTC. Protein sequence: CASSPPAKEQYF.

The sample holds many counts of this clonotype. The rearrangement joins TRBV7-2 to TRBJ2-7; D ambiguous. The CDR3 extends over 15 amino acids. Germline CDR1 and CDR2: SGHTA and FQGNSA. V was cut by 3 bases and J by 0 bases, with 12 bases left in between. This CDR3 is CASSFLGGSSYEQYF. CDR3 sequence (DNA): TGTGCCAGCAGCTTCCTCGGCGGTTCCTCCTACGAGCAGTACTTC.

The gene calls are TRBV7-3 and TRBJ2-5; 10 positions agree with TRBD2. V gave up 5 bases and J gave up 4 bases; unmatched junction bases: 10. Germline-derived CDR1 and CDR2 are SGHTA and FQGTGA. This CDR3 has 16 amino acids. CDR3 nucleotides: TGTGCCAGCAGCCCCTCTAGCGGGAGACGGGGAGAGACCCAGTACTTC. Encoded protein: CASSPSSGRRGETQYF.

This clonotype showed up just a few times. V usage is TRBV12-3 or TRBV12-4 and J usage is TRBJ1-6; D remains unclear. This CDR3 spans 15 amino acids. Trimming shortened V by 2 bases and J by 3 bases, and 8 bases separated the two germline ends. CDR3 DNA sequence: TGTGCCAGCAGTTTACACCCGGACTATAATTCACCCCTCCACTTT. Translation gives CASSLHPDYNSPLHF.

The chain recombines TRBV5-4 with TRBJ2-3; no firm D call. The CDR3 totals 16 residues. Germline V gene lookup returns CDR1 SGHNT and CDR2 YYREEE (reference sequence). V lost 0 bases and J lost 2, with 13 bases in between. The CDR3 nucleotides are TGTGCCAGCAGCTTGGACCTGACGGGTCACACAGATACGCAGTATTTT. Its protein product is CASSLDLTGHTDTQYF.

The gene calls are TRBV7-6 and TRBJ2-1; the D gene is possibly TRBD2 (6 bases). Germline CDR1 is SGHVS and CDR2 is FNYEAQ. There are 12 residues in the CDR3. The V gene lost 5 bases and the J gene lost 8 bases, with 10 bases spanning the gap. CDR3 nucleotide sequence: TGTGCCAGCAGCCATAGCGGAGATGAGCAGTTCTTC. This encodes CASSHSGDEQFF.

This chain connects TRBV7-9 to TRBJ2-2; TRBD1 might be the D (6 bases). The germline V gene has CDR1 SEHNR and CDR2 FQNEAQ (reference sequence). CDR3 length equals 15 residues. The germline V and J ends were trimmed by 6 bases and 7 bases, with 18 bases remaining between them. The CDR3 sequence is CASRPTGTIGGELFF. CDR3 nucleotides: TGTGCCAGCAGACCGACCGGGACAATCGGCGGGGAGCTGTTTTTT. Together with reference TRBV7-9 and TRBJ2-2, the CDR3 gives the full variable domain: DTGVSQNPRHKITKRGQNVTFRCDPISEHNRLYWYRQTLGQGPEFLTYFQNEAQLEKSRLLSDRFSAERPKGSFSTLEIQRTEQGDSAMYLCASRPTGTIGGELFFGEGSRLTVL.

The chain recombines TRBV6-1 with TRBJ2-1; D gene unclear. The V and J ends lost 2 bases and 8 bases respectively, with 10 bases between them. The CDR3 extends over 13 amino acids. Germline CDR1 MNHNS, CDR2 SASEGT. Here the CDR3 DNA reads TGTGCCAGCAGTGAATCGGGTCGCTATGAGCAGTTCTTC. This gives the protein CASSESGRYEQFF.

Here the CDR3 DNA reads TGTGCCAGCAGGCACAGGGATGGCTACACCTTC. Amino acids: CASRHRDGYTF. The gene calls are TRBV5-6 and TRBJ1-2; D possibly corresponds to TRBD1 (6 bases). Germline values: CDR1 SGHDT, CDR2 YYEEEE. The CDR3 extends over 11 amino acids. Trimming pared 5 bases from V and 6 bases from J, leaving 8 bases between.

The chain employs TRBV2 and TRBJ1-6; D possibly corresponds to TRBD1 (6 bases). Trimming pared 3 bases from V and 4 bases from J, leaving 16 bases between. Germline V gene lookup returns CDR1 SNHLY and CDR2 FYNNEI. The CDR3 is 17 amino acids. As DNA, the CDR3 is TGTGCCAGCAGTGACCCCCGAGACAGGACGTATAATTCACCCCTCCACTTT. This encodes CASSDPRDRTYNSPLHF.

This clonotype was counted only a few times. This chain uses TRBV19 with TRBJ2-2, with D unclear. The germline CDR1 and CDR2 sequences are LNHDA and SQIVND (reference sequence). CDR3 length: 11 amino acids. Trimming cost V 3 bases and J 8 bases, with 4 bases left between them. Written as DNA, the CDR3 is TGTGCCAGTAGTATTATGGGGGAGCTGTTTTTT. It yields the protein CASSIMGELFF.

This clonotype was observed a single time. V gene TRBV12-3 or TRBV12-4 combines with J gene TRBJ1-5; tentative D call: TRBD1 (6 bases). Trimming stripped 4 bases from V and 7 bases from J, with 14 bases between. There are 14 residues in the CDR3. The CDR3 loop reads CASSSGESGQPQHF. DNA for the CDR3: TGTGCCAGCAGTTCAGGGGAATCAGGCCAGCCCCAGCATTTT.

The table lists this clonotype with a few counts. This chain connects TRBV7-8 to TRBJ2-1, with 9 nucleotides matching TRBD2. Per germline, CDR1 SGHVS and CDR2 FQNEAQ. V gave up 7 bases and J gave up 4 bases; unmatched junction bases: 5. The CDR3 extends over 14 amino acids. The CDR3 loop is CASNPREGYNEQFF. CDR3 nucleotides: TGTGCCAGCAACCCGCGGGAGGGGTACAATGAGCAGTTCTTC.

V usage is TRBV4-1 and J usage is TRBJ2-3, with 8 bases aligning to TRBD2. Germline-derived CDR1 and CDR2 are MGHRA and YSYEKL. The CDR3 is made up of 17 amino acids. V lost 1 base, J lost 7 bases, and 13 bases stayed unmatched. CDR3 nucleotide sequence: TGCGCCAGCAGCCAAGTACCACTGCCGGGAGGGCCCCATACGCAGTATTTT. Translating gives CASSQVPLPGGPHTQYF.

The CDR3 region has the DNA TGCGCCAGCAGCCAAGGTTTTGACGTTTGGGTTAATGAGCAGTTCTTC. Translation: CASSQGFDVWVNEQFF. The J gene is TRBJ2-1, the V gene TRBV4-1, with D unresolved. Germline V gives CDR1 MGHRA, CDR2 YSYEKL. The CDR3 length is 16 residues. Trimming took 1 base from V and 7 from J, leaving 17 bases between them.

V is TRBV30 and J is TRBJ2-7; 14 bases map to TRBD2. After removal of 4 bases from V and 3 bases from J, the junction contained 5 bases not matched to a gene. CDR3 length: 15 amino acids. Germline V CDR1 and CDR2: GTSNPN, SVGIG (reference sequence). The CDR3 region has the DNA TGTGCCTGGAATAAAGGACTAGCGGGAGGCTACGAGCAGTACGTC. This sequence encodes CAWNKGLAGGYEQYV.

The genes are TRBV4-3 and TRBJ2-5; 9 nucleotides match TRBD2. V lost 4 bases to trimming and J lost 5 bases; unmatched junction nucleotides: 11. CDR3 length equals 16 residues. Germline V gene data show CDR1 as LGHNA and CDR2 as YSLEER. CDR3 amino acids: CASSRRLAEAAETQYF. CDR3 in DNA: TGCGCCAGCAGCCGCAGACTAGCGGAGGCGGCGGAGACCCAGTACTTC.

The V gene is TRBV6-1, the J gene TRBJ2-7; possibly TRBD2 for D (5 bases). The CDR3 covers 16 residues. V shed 3 bases and J shed 1 base, with 16 bases lying between them. Germline V gene lookup returns CDR1 MNHNS and CDR2 SASEGT. Here the CDR3 reads CASSDVRATNSYEQYV. DNA of the CDR3: TGTGCCAGCAGTGACGTGAGGGCTACCAATTCCTACGAGCAGTACGTC.

The V gene is TRBV6-8, the J gene TRBJ2-7, with TRBD2 matching 7 bases. The CDR3 totals 15 residues. Germline CDR1 is MNHGY and CDR2 is SAAAGT. V dropped 4 bases and J dropped 5; count of bases not matched to a gene: 11. CDR3 residues: CASSSSGMGLDEQYV. The DNA of the CDR3 is TGTGCCAGCAGTTCCAGCGGGATGGGACTCGACGAGCAGTACGTC.

A word on this clonotype: Being one base from a much bigger clone, this may be a read error. The chain joins TRBV12-3 or TRBV12-4 to TRBJ1-2; D is possibly TRBD1 (5 bases). Trimming shortened V by 3 bases and J by 4 bases, and 9 bases separated the two germline ends. The CDR3 length is 13 residues. The CDR3, as DNA: TGTGCCAGCAGTTTCCCAGGGAGCTATGGCTACACCTTC. Translating it yields CASSFPGSYGYTF.

This clonotype was seen a few times. The CDR3 DNA sequence: TGTGCCAGCAGCTTAGATCCAGGGAGGTATGGCTACACCTTC. Amino acid sequence: CASSLDPGRYGYTF. The chain has TRBV7-2 and TRBJ1-2; weak D call: TRBD1 (5 bases). The germline V and J ends were trimmed by 1 base and 5 bases, with 11 bases remaining between them. Per germline, CDR1 SGHTA and CDR2 FQGNSA. The CDR3 runs 14 residues.

This clonotype was detected many times. The V gene is TRBV7-2, the J gene TRBJ2-3; unclear D gene. The length of the CDR3 is 15 residues. Deletions cut 6 bases from V and 3 bases from J, with 16 bases between. Germline V gene sequence: CDR1 SGHTA, CDR2 FQGNSA. The chain's CDR3 is CASSQKPGWTDTQYF. The CDR3 coding sequence is TGTGCCAGCAGTCAGAAGCCCGGGTGGACAGATACGCAGTATTTT.